This T cell receptor beta chain appears in the sequencing data of a study of T-cell reconstitution after alpha-beta-depleted transplantation in children. The CDR3 length is 16 residues. This clonotype has more than one count but fewer than ten. No antigen is known for it. Preparation of the TCRbeta library was carried out with unique molecular identifiers. MiXCR was run by TCRdb on the PCR reads, yielding one entry per CDR3 protein. The sample consists of fewer than 700,000 distinct CDR3 sequences, 13% of them appearing once. Study findings and constraints: The high TCRbeta diversity at day 60 in some patients came from surviving recipient T cells and thymic progenitors. Fresh T-cell production supplied most of the T-cell counts and diversity seen one year after transplant. Several hundred expanded graft clones reportedly were the source of alpha-beta T cells about two months after transplant.

The input for sequencing was PBMCs, mostly from graft donor cells, taken 360 days after TCRalphabeta/CD19-depleted stem cell transplant. The chain has TRBV21-1 and TRBJ2-3; the table gives TRBD2 as D, unverified against the DNA. TRBV21-1 has pseudogene status. This clonotype was obtained from a male patient under 18 who had a stem cell transplant for acute myeloid leukemia, so the T cells may come from the graft donor. CDR3 coding DNA: TGTGCCAGCAGCAAAGATCCTAGCGGGAGCGCAGATACGCAGTATTTT. Translated: CASSKDPSGSADTQYF.